This T cell receptor beta chain was identified during a study of identical twins' blood T cells. Study-wide results and limits: Environmental influences on twin similarity could not be excluded. Out-of-frame TCRbeta clonotypes reportedly had markedly more similar V usage in twins than unrelated donors.

The donors were healthy female monozygous twins, three pairs in total. Likely shared infections and vaccines: all three twin pairs were reared together. This clonotype was counted only a few times. Its specificity is not known. One entry per CDR3 protein, called by TCRdb with MiXCR from the 5' RACE reads. The repertoire holds a few hundred thousand distinct CDR3 sequences, with over 25% as singletons. The CDR3 is 15 residues long. From germline, CDR1 is SGHTA and CDR2 FQGNSA. Trimming cost V 1 base and J 5 bases, with 11 bases left between them. Sequenced input: PBMCs. The V call is TRBV7-2, the J call TRBJ1-4; D is undetermined. This receptor was taken from a woman aged 18-49 years in good health. CDR3 in amino acids: CASSLVSGRNEKLFF. In DNA, the CDR3 is TGTGCCAGCAGCTTAGTTTCCGGGAGAAATGAAAAACTGTTTTTT.